What follows are 14 T cell receptor beta chains derived from one specimen sequenced in a study of blood T cell repertoires in COVID-19 (dated by TCRdb to the early 2020s). The library came from the immunoSEQ multiplex PCR assay. The source is immuneACCESS, and TCRdb retained only in-frame sequences with V and J called. Part of the clones is not carried over; for the studies checked, unresolved V genes explain less than half of this, and the remainder is unexplained. The sample table shows approximately 24,000 clones, and approximately 91% are seen once. In total, the top ten clones hold approximately 30% of the sample. The sample comprised peripheral blood. The receptor set was obtained from a man between 65 and 85 years old with COVID-19, enrolled during active disease.

This chain links TRBV2 with TRBJ1-3; D is unclear. The ends were cut back, 1 base at V and 4 bases at J, with 11 bases in the middle. The V gene's germline CDR1 is SNHLY and CDR2 FYNNEI. The CDR3 runs to 15 residues. The CDR3 region is CASSEEPGSGNTIYF. The DNA for the CDR3 is TGTGCCAGCAGTGAAGAACCCGGGTCCGGAAACACCATATATTTT. Drawing the rest from reference TRBV2 and TRBJ1-3, the complete variable domain is EPEVTQTPSHQVTQMGQEVILRCVPISNHLYFYWYRQILGQKVEFLVSFYNNEISEKSEIFDDQFSVERPDGSNFTLKIRSTKLEDSAMYFCASSEEPGSGNTIYFGEGSWLTVV.

The chain combines TRBV11-2 with TRBJ1-2, with TRBD1 as a possible D gene (6 bases). Per the germline V gene, CDR1 is SGHAT and CDR2 is FQNNGV. CDR3 length equals 13 residues. V was cut by 6 bases and J by 4 bases, with 12 bases left in between. The CDR3, as DNA: TGTGCCAGCAGTCCCGGGACACCCTATGGCTACACCTTC. The encoded protein is CASSPGTPYGYTF.

The chain employs TRBV6-2 or TRBV6-3 and TRBJ2-7; tentative D call: TRBD2 (6 bases). Trimming took off 2 bases at V and 6 bases at J, with 11 bases between the two ends. The CDR3 is 13 amino acids. The germline CDR1 and CDR2 sequences are MNHEY and SVGEGT. The DNA of the CDR3 is TGTGCCAGCAGTTACGTGACAGCGGGCGAGCAGTACTTC. Translated, it gives CASSYVTAGEQYF.

The J gene is TRBJ2-7, the V gene TRBV7-9, with 8 bases identical to TRBD1. Looked up from germline, CDR1 is SEHNR and CDR2 is FQNEAQ (reference sequence). This CDR3 is 14 amino acids long. Trimming took 1 base from V and 5 from J; bases not matched to a gene: 4. The CDR3: CASSLDRGRNEQYF. The CDR3 coding sequence is TGTGCCAGCAGCTTAGACAGGGGGAGGAACGAGCAGTACTTC.

The chain carries TRBV27 and TRBJ1-5; 7 bases match TRBD1. Germline V gene data show CDR1 as MNHEY and CDR2 as SMNVEV (reference sequence). The CDR3 totals 15 residues. V dropped 0 bases and J dropped 1; count of bases not matched to a gene: 0. In DNA, the CDR3 is TGTGCCAGCAGTTTATCGACAGGGAGCAATCAGCCCCAGCATTTT. Its translation: CASSLSTGSNQPQHF.

This chain joins TRBV6-6 and TRBJ1-2; D gene ambiguous. The CDR3 contains 13 residues. V lost 6 bases, J lost 1 base, and 9 bases lay in between. Germline V gene lookup returns CDR1 MNHNY and CDR2 SVGAGI (reference sequence). This CDR3 is CASRTTYNYGYTF. CDR3 DNA sequence: TGTGCCAGCAGAACGACATATAACTATGGCTACACCTTC.

This chain joins TRBV18 and TRBJ2-5; D is possibly TRBD2 (6 bases). V lost 3 bases and J lost 5, with 10 bases in between. The germline gives CDR1 KGHSH, CDR2 LQKENI. The CDR3 has 13 amino acids. CDR3 in DNA: TGTGCCAGCTCACCGGGAGGAATCGAGACCCAGTACTTC. Its protein product is CASSPGGIETQYF.

The chain couples TRBV4-1 to TRBJ2-7; 7 bases align to TRBD1. Germline V gene data show CDR1 as MGHRA and CDR2 as YSYEKL. The CDR3 contains 15 residues. J lost 3 bases, V lost 4 bases, and 9 bases had no gene match. CDR3 nucleotide sequence: TGCGCCAGCAGCCCGACTTGGACAGGCAACTACGAGCAGTACTTC. Amino acid sequence: CASSPTWTGNYEQYF.

The chain employs TRBV2 and TRBJ1-1, with D perhaps matching TRBD1 (5 bases). There are 14 residues in the CDR3. Germline-derived CDR1 and CDR2 are SNHLY and FYNNEI. The ends were cut back, 8 bases at V and 3 bases at J, with 16 bases in the middle. The chain's CDR3 is CASLRDAEDTEAFF. In nucleotides, the CDR3 is TGTGCCAGCTTGCGGGACGCAGAGGACACTGAAGCTTTCTTT.

The rearrangement uses TRBV11-3 and TRBJ2-1; a weak D match, TRBD1 (6 bases). The germline CDR1 and CDR2 sequences are SGHNT and YENEEA. With 5 bases removed from V and 2 bases from J, the gap between germline ends came to 13 bases. This CDR3 contains 15 residues. The CDR3 DNA reads as TGTGCCAGCAGCCTCAGGACAGCGACCTACAATGAGCAGTTCTTC. It yields the protein CASSLRTATYNEQFF. Full variable domain (rest looked up from reference TRBV11-3 and TRBJ2-1): EAGVVQSPRYKIIEKKQPVAFWCNPISGHNTLYWYLQNLGQGPELLIRYENEEAVDDSQLPKDRFSAERLKGVDSTLKIQPAELGDSAVYLCASSLRTATYNEQFFGPGTRLTVL.

The chain links TRBV29-1 to TRBJ2-2; D call uncertain. This CDR3 is built from 13 residues. V lost 5 bases and J lost 0, with 7 bases in between. Germline-derived CDR1 and CDR2 are SQVTM and ANQGSEA. The CDR3 DNA follows: TGCAGCGTTCCCCTCCCGAACACCGGGGAGCTGTTTTTT. Translated, it gives CSVPLPNTGELFF.

The rearrangement uses TRBV5-1 and TRBJ1-4; the D gene is possibly TRBD1 (6 bases). Trimming shortened V by 3 bases and J by 1 base, and 10 bases separated the two germline ends. Germline loops: CDR1 SGHRS, CDR2 YFSETQ. CDR3 length equals 15 residues. The CDR3 loop reads CASSWGGQTNEKLFF. The CDR3 DNA reads TGCGCCAGCAGCTGGGGGGGACAAACTAATGAAAAACTGTTTTTT.

Here the CDR3 reads CASSYRGSEQFF. CDR3 nucleotide sequence: TGTGCCAGCAGCTACAGGGGGAGTGAGCAGTTCTTC. The chain is built from TRBV12-3 or TRBV12-4 and TRBJ2-1; 8 nucleotides align to TRBD1. CDR3 length: 12 amino acids. V gave up 6 bases and J gave up 9 bases; unmatched junction bases: 4.

The chain couples TRBV12-3 or TRBV12-4 to TRBJ2-7, with a weak D call TRBD1 (6 bases). The CDR3 contains 13 residues. V was trimmed by 6 bases and J by 4 bases, leaving 13 bases between them. Here the CDR3 reads CASRPTGDYEQYF. CDR3 sequence (DNA): TGTGCCAGCAGACCGACAGGAGATTACGAGCAGTACTTC.